The rows below give T cell receptor beta chains drawn from one sample of a study of blood T cell repertoires in COVID-19. TCRdb keeps only in-frame clones here, not all; method: immunoSEQ multiplex PCR. The repertoire includes roughly 500,000 clones, 70% to 90% of them detected once, and approximately 2.9% sits in the top ten. The sequenced sample was peripheral blood. These receptors were taken from a human donor in a cohort sampled during active COVID-19. The CDR3 runs from the conserved cysteine through the conserved F or W. A D gene is named only where the DNA matches it firmly. Clone size is shown for a subset of rows, as once, few, many or a class of expanded clone.

CDR3 DNA,CDR3 protein,clone size,J gene,V gene,D gene
TGTGCCTCGAACCCGGACAGGCGGAATGGAGAGCAGTACTTC,CASNPDRRNGEQYF,.,TRBJ2-7,TRBV2,TRBD1
TGTGCCAGCTACGACAGGGGCGGCACAGATACGCAGTATTTT,CASYDRGGTDTQYF,once,TRBJ2-3,TRBV6-5,TRBD1
TGTGCCAGCAGCTTAGGCCGGGACATCTCCTACAATGAGCAGTTCTTC,CASSLGRDISYNEQFF,.,TRBJ2-1,TRBV7-2,.
TGTGCCAGAAGCTTGACTAGCACCTACGAGCAGTACTTC,CARSLTSTYEQYF,.,TRBJ2-7,TRBV5-3,.
TGTGCCAGCAGTGACCCCCGGACACTTACCTACGAGCAGTACTTC,CASSDPRTLTYEQYF,.,TRBJ2-7,TRBV6-1,.
TGTGCCAGCAGTATCTCGGACAGGGTTGGTGAAAAACTGTTTTTT,CASSISDRVGEKLFF,.,TRBJ1-4,TRBV25-1,TRBD1
TGTGCCATCAGTGGGCGGGGTAATCAGCCCCAGCATTTT,CAISGRGNQPQHF,.,TRBJ1-5,TRBV10-3,.
TGTGCCAGCAGTTTATATTTAGCGGGAGGACCCGGCATAGAGCAGTACTTC,CASSLYLAGGPGIEQYF,.,TRBJ2-7,TRBV6-2/TRBV6-3,TRBD2
TGTGCCAGCAGCCAAGCGGTGGGAGATGCCTACGAGCAGTACTTC,CASSQAVGDAYEQYF,.,TRBJ2-7,TRBV3-1/TRBV3-2,.
TGTGCCAGCAGCTATGGGGCAGATAATTCACCCCTCCACTTT,CASSYGADNSPLHF,.,TRBJ1-6,TRBV3-1/TRBV3-2,.
TGCGCCAGCAGCTTTACCGCGGGACTCTCGAACACCGGGGAGCTGTTTTTT,CASSFTAGLSNTGELFF,.,TRBJ2-2,TRBV5-1,.
TGTGCCAGCAGCCAACAGGGGCTCATCTATGGCTACACCTTC,CASSQQGLIYGYTF,.,TRBJ1-2,TRBV3-1/TRBV3-2,.
TGTGCCACCAGCACAGGCGGGACAGGGGGCACTGAAGCTTTCTTT,CATSTGGTGGTEAFF,.,TRBJ1-1,TRBV15,TRBD1
TGTGCCAGCAGTGCCGGGGTCGATTATGGCTACACCTTC,CASSAGVDYGYTF,.,TRBJ1-2,TRBV25-1,.
TGTGCCACCAGCAGGGGCCTAGGAACAGGGGATGAAAAACTGTTTTTT,CATSRGLGTGDEKLFF,few,TRBJ1-4,TRBV15,TRBD1
TGTGCCAGCAGCTTAGTTCGTAACACTGAAGCTTTCTTT,CASSLVRNTEAFF,.,TRBJ1-1,TRBV7-9,.
TGTGCCAGCTCACCGCAACAGGGAATTGAGACCCAGTACTTC,CASSPQQGIETQYF,.,TRBJ2-5,TRBV18,.
TGTGCCAGCATTACCCCCGGGACAGGGGCTGACGAGCAGTACTTC,CASITPGTGADEQYF,once,TRBJ2-7,TRBV28,TRBD1
TGTGCCAGCAGCTTAGACGCGACAGGGTACTACGAGCAGTACTTC,CASSLDATGYYEQYF,.,TRBJ2-7,TRBV7-2,TRBD1
TGTGCCAGCAGATCTTCTCCGGGGACTAGCGGGAGTACAGATACGCAGTATTTT,CASRSSPGTSGSTDTQYF,.,TRBJ2-3,TRBV7-9,TRBD2
TGCGCCAGCAGCGTCTCAGGGGGGACTGAAGCTTTCTTT,CASSVSGGTEAFF,.,TRBJ1-1,TRBV5-1,TRBD1
TGTGCCAGCAGATCAACAGGGGCTACGGAAGCTTTCTTT,CASRSTGATEAFF,.,TRBJ1-1,TRBV2,TRBD1
TGTGCCAGCAGCTTCTCAGGGGCTGGAAACACCATATATTTT,CASSFSGAGNTIYF,.,TRBJ1-3,TRBV13,.
TGCGCCAGCAGCCTAGGGGGTAACTATGGCTACACCTTC,CASSLGGNYGYTF,.,TRBJ1-2,TRBV5-1,.
TGCAGCGTGGAGGCGGGCACAGATACGCAGTATTTT,CSVEAGTDTQYF,.,TRBJ2-3,TRBV29-1,.
TGTGCCAGCAGCCAAGATCTGGTGGGACAGGGAAGCTCTGGGGCCAACGTCCTGACTTTC,CASSQDLVGQGSSGANVLTF,.,TRBJ2-6,TRBV4-2,TRBD1
TGTGCCAGCTCACCCGAACAGATTAATGAAAAACTGTTTTTT,CASSPEQINEKLFF,.,TRBJ1-4,TRBV18,.
TGTGCCAGCAGGCGGGACAGAGAGTTGAACACTGAAGCTTTCTTT,CASRRDRELNTEAFF,many,TRBJ1-1,TRBV6-5,TRBD1
TGCGCCAGCAGCTTACGCGGTCCCGGGGAGCTGTTTTTT,CASSLRGPGELFF,.,TRBJ2-2,TRBV5-1,.
TGTGCCAGCAGTTATCATGGGACAGGGACCGGAAACACCATATATTTT,CASSYHGTGTGNTIYF,.,TRBJ1-3,TRBV6-6,TRBD1
TGTGCCAGCAGCCCCCTCAGGGGTCAGCCCCAGCATTTT,CASSPLRGQPQHF,.,TRBJ1-5,TRBV27,.
TGTGCCAGCAGCCACGATAACGGGAGAACCGCGAACACCGGGGAGCTGTTTTTT,CASSHDNGRTANTGELFF,.,TRBJ2-2,TRBV4-2,.
TGCAGCGTTCATGGGACCAGGGGGCCGGCTTTCTTT,CSVHGTRGPAFF,.,TRBJ1-1,TRBV29-1,TRBD1
TGTGCCAGCACGCTAGCGGGTACCTACGAGCAGTACTTC,CASTLAGTYEQYF,once,TRBJ2-7,TRBV28,TRBD2
TGTGCCAGTGCTCCGGGACAGAGCTATGGCTACACCTTC,CASAPGQSYGYTF,.,TRBJ1-2,TRBV19,TRBD1
TGTGCCAGCAGCGTAGCTCTTGCGGGGTACAATGAGCAGTTCTTC,CASSVALAGYNEQFF,.,TRBJ2-1,TRBV9,.
TGCGCCAGCAGTCCGGATGGCCTAGCGAACTACAATGAGCAGTTCTTC,CASSPDGLANYNEQFF,.,TRBJ2-1,TRBV5-1,.
TGTGCCAGCAGTCCCGAGGGACTAGTGTACAATGAGCAGTTCTTC,CASSPEGLVYNEQFF,.,TRBJ2-1,TRBV28,TRBD2
TGTGCCAGCAGCGGGCCTAGCGGGAGGGACACCGGGGAGCTGTTTTTT,CASSGPSGRDTGELFF,.,TRBJ2-2,TRBV7-8,TRBD2
TGTGCCAGTAGTACCAGGTCATCGGGGACTAGCAGCTACGAGCAGTACTTC,CASSTRSSGTSSYEQYF,.,TRBJ2-7,TRBV19,TRBD2
TGTGCCAGCCGGGGTGCAGATACGCAGTATTTT,CASRGADTQYF,.,TRBJ2-3,TRBV6-5,.
TGTGCCAGCAGTGATCGCAGGACAGGGGGCACTGAAGCTTTCTTT,CASSDRRTGGTEAFF,.,TRBJ1-1,TRBV6-1,TRBD1
TGTGCCAGCAGCTTAAATGGCGGTACGAACACCGGGGAGCTGTTTTTT,CASSLNGGTNTGELFF,few,TRBJ2-2,TRBV7-3,.
TGTGCCACCAGCAGAGAAGGGCAGGGGAGAGAGACCCAGTACTTC,CATSREGQGRETQYF,.,TRBJ2-5,TRBV15,.
TGTGCCAGCAGTTTAGCTGGCCGGGAAGGAGGCTACACCTTC,CASSLAGREGGYTF,few,TRBJ1-2,TRBV27,.
TGTGCCAGCAGCTTGAAGACAGGCTTCTATGGCTACACCTTC,CASSLKTGFYGYTF,.,TRBJ1-2,TRBV5-4,.
TGTGCCAGCAGTCCGACAGGGTTTCGCGAGCAGTACTTC,CASSPTGFREQYF,few,TRBJ2-7,TRBV5-4,TRBD1
TGTGCCTGGAGTAGAACTAGCGGAGCTAATGAGCAGTTCTTC,CAWSRTSGANEQFF,.,TRBJ2-1,TRBV30,TRBD2
TGTGCCAGCCGGGGACTAGCTTTCAATGAGCAGTTCTTC,CASRGLAFNEQFF,once,TRBJ2-1,TRBV12-3/TRBV12-4,TRBD2
TGTGCCTGGAACTCGGGACAGGGAGACTATGGCTACACCTTC,CAWNSGQGDYGYTF,once,TRBJ1-2,TRBV30,TRBD1
TGTGCCAGCAGCCAAGGTTTCAGCGGGAGTGTTAGCAATGAGCAGTTCTTC,CASSQGFSGSVSNEQFF,.,TRBJ2-1,TRBV3-1/TRBV3-2,TRBD2
TGTGCCAGCAGTCTAGGGACAGGGGTGGGTCAAAACATTCAGTACTTC,CASSLGTGVGQNIQYF,.,TRBJ2-4,TRBV28,TRBD1
TGTGCCAGCAGCCAAAATGTATTAGCTCTATACAATGAGCAGTTCTTC,CASSQNVLALYNEQFF,.,TRBJ2-1,TRBV4-2,.
TGTGCCAGCAGTTTATCCGGGACAGCCTATGGCTACACCTTC,CASSLSGTAYGYTF,.,TRBJ1-2,TRBV28,TRBD1
TGCAGCGTGACGGACGGACAGGGAGGATACGAGCAGTACTTC,CSVTDGQGGYEQYF,once,TRBJ2-7,TRBV29-1,TRBD1